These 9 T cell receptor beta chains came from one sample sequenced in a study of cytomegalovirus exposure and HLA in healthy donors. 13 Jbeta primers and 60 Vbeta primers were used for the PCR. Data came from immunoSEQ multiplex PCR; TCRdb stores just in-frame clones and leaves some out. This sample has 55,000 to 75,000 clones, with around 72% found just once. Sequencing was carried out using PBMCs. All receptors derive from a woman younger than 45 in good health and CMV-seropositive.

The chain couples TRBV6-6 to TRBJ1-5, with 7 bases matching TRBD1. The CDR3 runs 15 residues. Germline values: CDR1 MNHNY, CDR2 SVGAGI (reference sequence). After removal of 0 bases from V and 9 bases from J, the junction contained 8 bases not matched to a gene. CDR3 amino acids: CASSYSTGTRVPQHF. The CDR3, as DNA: TGTGCCAGCAGTTACTCGACAGGGACGAGGGTGCCCCAGCATTTT.

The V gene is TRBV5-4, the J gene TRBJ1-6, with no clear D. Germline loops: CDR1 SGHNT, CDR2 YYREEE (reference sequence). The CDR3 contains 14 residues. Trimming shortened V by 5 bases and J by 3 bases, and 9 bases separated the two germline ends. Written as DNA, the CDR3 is TGTGCCAGCAGGCTCGGCGGCTATAATTCACCCCTCCACTTT. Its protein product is CASRLGGYNSPLHF. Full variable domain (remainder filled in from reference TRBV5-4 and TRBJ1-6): ETGVTQSPTHLIKTRGQQVTLRCSSQSGHNTVSWYQQALGQGPQFIFQYYREEENGRGNFPPRFSGLQFPNYSSELNVNALELDDSALYLCASRLGGYNSPLHFGNGTRLTVT.

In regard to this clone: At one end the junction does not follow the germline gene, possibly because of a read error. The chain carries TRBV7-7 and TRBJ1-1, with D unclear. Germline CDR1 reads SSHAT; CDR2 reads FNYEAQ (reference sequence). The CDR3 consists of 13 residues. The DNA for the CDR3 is TGTGCTAGCAGCTTAGTAATGTGGTCGAGAGCTTTCTTT. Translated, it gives CASSLVMWSRAFF.

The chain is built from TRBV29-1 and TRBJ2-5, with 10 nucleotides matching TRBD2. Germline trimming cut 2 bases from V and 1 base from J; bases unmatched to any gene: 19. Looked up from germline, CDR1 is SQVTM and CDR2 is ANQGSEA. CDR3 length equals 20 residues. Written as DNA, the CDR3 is TGCAGCGTTGAATCCGTATCCGGGTCTAGCGGGAGATGGCCCCAAGAGACCCAGTACTTC. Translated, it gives CSVESVSGSSGRWPQETQYF. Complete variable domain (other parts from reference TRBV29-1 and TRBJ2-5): SAVISQKPSRDICQRGTSLTIQCQVDSQVTMMFWYRQQPGQSLTLIATANQGSEATYESGFVIDKFPISRPNLTFSTLTVSNMSPEDSSIYLCSVESVSGSSGRWPQETQYFGPGTRLLVL.

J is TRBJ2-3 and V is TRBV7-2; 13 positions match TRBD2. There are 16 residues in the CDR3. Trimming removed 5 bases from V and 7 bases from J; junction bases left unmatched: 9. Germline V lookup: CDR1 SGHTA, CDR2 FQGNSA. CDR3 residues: CASSREGLAGVNTQYF. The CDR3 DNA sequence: TGTGCCAGCAGCCGAGAAGGACTAGCGGGAGTAAATACGCAGTATTTT.

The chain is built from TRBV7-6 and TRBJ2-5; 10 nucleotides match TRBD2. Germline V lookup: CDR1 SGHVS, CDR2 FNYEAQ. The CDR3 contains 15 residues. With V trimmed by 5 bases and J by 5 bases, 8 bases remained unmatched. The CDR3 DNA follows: TGTGCCAGCAGCATACAGAGCGGGAGGGGTGAGACCCAGTACTTC. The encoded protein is CASSIQSGRGETQYF.

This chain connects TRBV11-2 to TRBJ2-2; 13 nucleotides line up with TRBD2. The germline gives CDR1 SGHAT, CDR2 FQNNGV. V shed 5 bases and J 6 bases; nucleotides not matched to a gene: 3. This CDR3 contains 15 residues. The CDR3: CASSPTSGRAGELFF. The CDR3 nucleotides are TGTGCCAGCAGCCCTACTAGCGGGAGGGCCGGGGAGCTGTTTTTT.

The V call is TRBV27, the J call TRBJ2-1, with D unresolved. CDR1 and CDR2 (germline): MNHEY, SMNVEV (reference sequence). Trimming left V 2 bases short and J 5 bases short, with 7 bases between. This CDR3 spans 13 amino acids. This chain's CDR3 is CASSLSPNNEQFF. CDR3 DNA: TGTGCCAGCAGTTTAAGCCCAAACAATGAGCAGTTCTTC.

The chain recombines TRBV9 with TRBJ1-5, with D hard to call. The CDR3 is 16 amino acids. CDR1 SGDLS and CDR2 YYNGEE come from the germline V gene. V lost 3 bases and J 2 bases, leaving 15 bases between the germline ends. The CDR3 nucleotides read TGTGCCAGCAGCGGACCCCTTGCGAGGGGCAATCAGCCCCAGCATTTT. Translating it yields CASSGPLARGNQPQHF.